The clone carrying this TCR beta chain appeared many times. Its cognate antigen is unknown. The germline CDR1 and CDR2 sequences are MNHEY and SMNVEV (reference sequence). The junction had 7 bases not matched to a gene; V was cut back by 6 bases and J by 7 bases. This CDR3 region has 15 residues. Synthesis of cDNA was carried out by template-switch 5'RACE. The reaction used 10-nucleotide random UMIs. Sequencing runs each yielded over 170 million TCR-beta sequences from 15-18 subjects. In TCRdb, the 5' RACE reads were re-called with MiXCR into one record per CDR3 protein. This repertoire shows some 43,000 distinct CDR3 sequences, 10% to 15% found once; its top ten account for approximately 10%. Time point noted: longitudinal time-point 3. Unsorted libraries were prepared from 2 million PBMCs held at -80 C. The sample originates from a study of neurological immune-mediated disorders. General observations from the study: The highest TCR clonal expansion occurred in HTLV-1-associated myelopathy; multiple sclerosis fell below healthy controls.

The source is a male donor with HTLV-1-associated myelopathy (HAM/TSP). J is TRBJ2-2 and V is TRBV27; 11 bases map to TRBD1. Sample: PBMCs. CDR3: CASRRGTGGDGELFF. CDR3 nucleotides: TGTGCCAGCAGGCGTGGGACAGGGGGTGACGGGGAGCTGTTTTTT.